These 7 T cell receptor beta chains came from one sample sequenced in a study of control samples from healthy donors and cancer patients. Assay: immunoSEQ multiplex PCR; the TCRdb copy retains only in-frame clones and omits some. The sample contains around 20,000 clones, more than 80% of which appear only once. Material: PBMCs. The receptors come from a man in his fifties or sixties with head and neck cancer.

This clone was observed a handful of times. The chain joins TRBV7-9 to TRBJ1-2; 9 positions agree with TRBD1. Trimming took 6 bases from V and 0 from J; bases not matched to a gene: 8. Germline CDR1 SEHNR, CDR2 FQNEAQ (reference sequence). The CDR3 totals 16 residues. The CDR3 DNA reads as TGTGCCAGCAGTCAAAGGGACAGGGAAGCTAACTATGGCTACACCTTC. Residues: CASSQRDREANYGYTF.

The table lists this clone with a count of one. This chain connects TRBV10-2 to TRBJ2-1; 8 bases are a match to TRBD2. The junction had 6 bases not matched to a gene; V was cut back by 1 base and J by 7 bases. Per germline, CDR1 WSHSY and CDR2 SAAADI. The CDR3 sequence is 15 residues long. CDR3 sequence: CASSEYFASGNEQFF. The CDR3 DNA reads as TGCGCCAGCAGTGAGTATTTCGCTAGCGGGAATGAGCAGTTCTTC.

This rearrangement joins TRBV16 to TRBJ2-2, with TRBD2 matching 14 bases. CDR1 is KGHSY and CDR2 is FQNENV in the germline V gene. J was trimmed by 0 bases and V by 2 bases; bases with no gene match: 8. CDR3 length equals 20 residues. In DNA form, the CDR3 reads TGTGCCAGCAGCCAAACCGGGACTAGCGGGGGTCAAGCGAACACCGGGGAGCTGTTTTTT. This codes for CASSQTGTSGGQANTGELFF.

DNA of the CDR3: TGTGCCAGCAGCTCCCTAGTGATCACCGGGGAGCTGTTTTTT. Translated: CASSSLVITGELFF. The rearrangement links TRBV9 to TRBJ2-2; D call uncertain. Per germline, CDR1 SGDLS and CDR2 YYNGEE. Trimming cost V 4 bases and J 4 bases, with 11 bases left between them. The CDR3 contains 14 residues. Full variable domain (missing parts from reference TRBV9 and TRBJ2-2): DSGVTQTPKHLITATGQRVTLRCSPRSGDLSVYWYQQSLDQGLQFLIQYYNGEERAKGNILERFSAQQFPDLHSELNLSSLELGDSALYFCASSSLVITGELFFGEGSRLTVL.

The gene calls are TRBV4-1 and TRBJ2-1; 9 nucleotides line up with TRBD2. The V segment lost 3 bases and the J segment 2 bases; nucleotides outside the gene matches: 8. Germline assignment: CDR1 MGHRA and CDR2 YSYEKL. The CDR3 extends over 17 amino acids. This CDR3 is CASSQPPGLAPYNEQFF. The CDR3 DNA reads TGCGCCAGCAGCCAGCCTCCGGGACTAGCTCCCTACAATGAGCAGTTCTTC.

CDR3 DNA: TGTGCCAGCACCAACAGGTATAAGAACACTGAAGCTTTCTTT. Amino acids: CASTNRYKNTEAFF. V and J are TRBV3-1 (or the pseudogene TRBV3-2) and TRBJ1-1, with D possibly matching TRBD1 (5 bases). Deletions cut 7 bases from V and 1 base from J, with 13 bases between. This CDR3 region has 14 residues. Germline-derived CDR1 and CDR2 are LGHDT and YNNKEL (reference sequence).

The gene calls are TRBV5-4 and TRBJ2-3, with D perhaps matching TRBD2 (6 bases). The germline V gene encodes CDR1 SGHNT and CDR2 YYREEE (reference sequence). There are 14 residues in the CDR3. The germline V and J ends were trimmed by 0 bases and 5 bases, with 10 bases remaining between them. CDR3: CASSLGGEKDTQYF. Written as DNA, the CDR3 is TGTGCCAGCAGCTTGGGGGGGGAGAAAGATACGCAGTATTTT. The full variable domain, its missing parts supplied by reference TRBV5-4 and TRBJ2-3, is ETGVTQSPTHLIKTRGQQVTLRCSSQSGHNTVSWYQQALGQGPQFIFQYYREEENGRGNFPPRFSGLQFPNYSSELNVNALELDDSALYLCASSLGGEKDTQYFGPGTRLTVL.